This passage covers 24 T cell receptor beta chains from one sample sequenced in a study of CD8+CD57+ T cells in acquired aplastic anemia. TCR beta VDJ combinations and CDR3 sequences were profiled from genomic DNA. TCRdb re-called the reads through MiXCR, storing one row per CDR3 protein. The table records hundreds of thousands of distinct CDR3 sequences, approximately 70% of them present only once. The sample taken for sequencing was sorted CD4+, CD8+, or CD8+CD57+ T cells (not recorded which) from PBMCs. Source of these receptors: a human donor in good health, serving as a control.

The chain employs TRBV5-1 and TRBJ1-6; 11 bases line up with TRBD1. The CDR3 spans 15 residues. The junction had 6 bases not matched to a gene; V was cut back by 4 bases and J by 9 bases. Germline V CDR1 and CDR2: SGHRS, YFSETQ. DNA for the CDR3: TGCGCCAGCAGCACGGGGACAGGGGGTGTTTCACCCCTCCACTTT. Protein product: CASSTGTGGVSPLHF.

The chain employs TRBV9 and TRBJ1-1, with TRBD1 identical over 7 bases. Germline CDR1 is SGDLS and CDR2 is YYNGEE. With V trimmed by 2 bases and J by 8 bases, 15 bases remained unmatched. This CDR3 region has 16 residues. The CDR3 spells CASSVAGGMNTEEAFF. CDR3 coding DNA: TGTGCCAGCAGCGTCGCAGGGGGGATGAACACTGAAGAAGCTTTCTTT.

The genes are TRBV20-1 and TRBJ1-6; 11 bases agree with TRBD1. CDR1 and CDR2 from the germline V gene are DFQATT and SNEGSKA (reference sequence). The CDR3 runs 14 residues. Losses at the gene ends were 5 bases for V and 9 bases for J; bases not matched to a gene: 6. The chain's CDR3 is CSAFSGTGGSPLHF. The CDR3 coding sequence is TGCAGTGCTTTCTCCGGGACAGGGGGTTCACCCCTCCACTTT.

This clonotype was counted many times. V and J are TRBV4-1 and TRBJ2-5; no firm D call. The CDR3 is 14 amino acids. Germline CDR1 and CDR2: MGHRA and YSYEKL. Trimming cost V 0 bases and J 2 bases, with 7 bases left between them. The CDR3 DNA reads TGCGCCAGCAGCCAAGACCCCTATCAAGAGACCCAGTACTTC. It codes for CASSQDPYQETQYF.

The table lists this clonotype with many counts. The chain combines TRBV9 with TRBJ1-3, with 10 bases identical to TRBD1. CDR1 and CDR2 from the germline V gene are SGDLS and YYNGEE. The CDR3 is 15 residues long. Germline trimming cut 3 bases from V and 4 bases from J; bases unmatched to any gene: 4. This chain's CDR3 is CASSADRGLGNTIYF. CDR3 nucleotide sequence: TGTGCCAGCAGCGCCGACAGGGGGCTAGGAAACACCATATATTTT.

About this clonotype: This CDR3 fails to terminate in the conserved phenylalanine or tryptophan, so it likely reflects a read error. The chain employs TRBV15 and TRBJ2-5; D is possibly TRBD1 (5 bases). Germline lookup yields CDR1 LNHNV and CDR2 YYDKDF (reference sequence). The CDR3 is made up of 12 amino acids. The V and J ends lost 5 bases and 8 bases respectively, with 12 bases between them. The CDR3 is CATSPRRDTQYI. As DNA, the CDR3 is TGTGCCACCAGCCCCCGCAGGGATACCCAGTACATC.

J is TRBJ2-1 and V is TRBV7-8; maybe TRBD2 (6 bases). CDR3 length: 17 residues. The germline V and J ends were trimmed by 4 bases and 2 bases, with 18 bases remaining between them. Germline assignment: CDR1 SGHVS and CDR2 FQNEAQ. CDR3 in DNA: TGTGCCAGCAGCTCTCGTATAGGGGAGGTTACCTACAATGAGCAGTTCTTC. It encodes CASSSRIGEVTYNEQFF. The complete variable domain, with remaining parts taken from reference TRBV7-8 and TRBJ2-1, reads GAGVSQSPRYKVAKRGQDVALRCDPISGHVSLFWYQQALGQGPEFLTYFQNEAQLDKSGLPSDRFFAERPEGSVSTLKIQRTQQEDSAVYLCASSSRIGEVTYNEQFFGPGTRLTVL.

The DNA of the CDR3 is TGTGCCAGCAGTCCAGGATCCGGCCGTTTCTATGGCTACACCTTC. The encoded protein is CASSPGSGRFYGYTF. The V and J genes are TRBV12-3 or TRBV12-4 and TRBJ1-2; the D is unclear. Trimming took off 5 bases at V and 4 bases at J, with 17 bases between the two ends. This CDR3 contains 15 residues.

Only one count was recorded for this clonotype. This chain joins TRBV29-1 and TRBJ1-2; TRBD1 matches at 9 bases. The germline V gene encodes CDR1 SQVTM and CDR2 ANQGSEA. The CDR3 covers 11 residues. CDR3 sequence: CTVQGAEGYTF. DNA for the CDR3: TGCACCGTACAGGGGGCGGAGGGCTACACCTTC.

The J gene is TRBJ2-1, the V gene TRBV10-3; no firm D call. CDR1 is ENHRY, CDR2 SYGVKD, per germline. The germline V and J ends were trimmed by 4 bases and 1 base, with 2 bases remaining between them. The CDR3 contains 12 residues. In nucleotides, the CDR3 is TGTGCCATCAGTGCTTCCTACAATGAGCAGTTCTTC. Encoded protein: CAISASYNEQFF.

V is TRBV15 and J is TRBJ2-2, with unresolved D. Germline CDR1 and CDR2: LNHNV and YYDKDF (reference sequence). The CDR3 extends over 13 amino acids. The V and J ends lost 5 bases and 1 base respectively, with 5 bases between them. CDR3 DNA: TGTGCCACCAGCGCAGGGAACACCGGGGAGCTGTTTTTT. Translated, it gives CATSAGNTGELFF.

Worth noting for this clonotype: Sequence at one end of the junction differs from germline and may be a read error. The gene calls are TRBV9 and TRBJ1-2; no clear D. The CDR3 runs to 13 residues. The germline gives CDR1 SGDLS, CDR2 YYNGEE. The CDR3 protein is CATSVVRLGGSTF. In DNA, the CDR3 is TGTGCCACCAGCGTGGTCAGGTTAGGCGGCTCCACCTTC.

About this clonotype itself: One end of the junction fails to match germline, which may point to a read error. V usage is TRBV10-3 and J usage is TRBJ1-5; 7 nucleotides agree with TRBD1. The germline CDR1 and CDR2 sequences are ENHRY and SYGVKD. The CDR3 totals 13 residues. The CDR3 nucleotides read TGTGCCAGCAGTTTAAACAGGGGAGGGCCCCAGCATTTT. It codes for CASSLNRGGPQHF.

V usage is TRBV7-8 and J usage is TRBJ2-1; 9 bases map to TRBD1. V was clipped by 5 bases and J by 2 bases; unmatched bases: 7. The CDR3 runs to 16 residues. The germline V gene has CDR1 SGHVS and CDR2 FQNEAQ. CDR3: CASSLRTGATYNEQFF. For the CDR3, the DNA is TGTGCCAGCAGCCTCCGGACAGGGGCCACCTACAATGAGCAGTTCTTC.

In its sample, this clonotype was seen many times. The chain carries TRBV19 and TRBJ2-1; no reliable D call. Trimming shortened V by 6 bases and J by 4 bases, and 4 bases separated the two germline ends. The CDR3 is made up of 11 amino acids. Per the germline V gene, CDR1 is LNHDA and CDR2 is SQIVND (reference sequence). CDR3 in amino acids: CASSAYNEQFF. Here the CDR3 DNA reads TGTGCCAGTAGCGCATACAATGAGCAGTTCTTC.

This clonotype was observed many times. The rearrangement joins TRBV2 to TRBJ2-5; D is uncertain. Germline lookup yields CDR1 SNHLY and CDR2 FYNNEI. This CDR3 is built from 13 residues. V lost 3 bases to trimming and J lost 5 bases, with 10 bases between them. CDR3 region: CASSEGLRETQYF. CDR3 bases: TGTGCCAGCAGTGAGGGGTTGCGGGAGACCCAGTACTTC.

This clonotype has a handful of counts. The chain carries TRBV2 and TRBJ1-2; the D gene is possibly TRBD1 (5 bases). Germline CDR1 and CDR2: SNHLY and FYNNEI. The CDR3 consists of 14 residues. V was cut by 1 base and J by 8 bases, with 14 bases left in between. CDR3: CASSEGLTAGGYTF. CDR3 coding DNA: TGTGCCAGCAGTGAAGGCCTGACAGCAGGGGGCTACACCTTC. The whole variable domain, remainder taken from reference TRBV2 and TRBJ1-2, is EPEVTQTPSHQVTQMGQEVILRCVPISNHLYFYWYRQILGQKVEFLVSFYNNEISEKSEIFDDQFSVERPDGSNFTLKIRSTKLEDSAMYFCASSEGLTAGGYTFGSGTRLTVV.

The chain links TRBV7-2 to TRBJ2-6; 13 bases match TRBD2. CDR3 size: 16 residues. Per germline, CDR1 SGHTA and CDR2 FQGNSA. J gave up 16 bases and V 5 bases, and 14 bases lay outside the gene matches. CDR3 loop: CASSIRTSGGYEQLTF. The DNA of the CDR3 is TGTGCCAGCAGCATACGGACTAGCGGGGGCTACGAGCAGCTGACTTTC. Variable domain in full (rest from reference TRBV7-2 and TRBJ2-6): GAGVSQSPSNKVTEKGKDVELRCDPISGHTALYWYRQSLGQGLEFLIYFQGNSAPDKSGLPSDRFSAERTGGSVSTLTIQRTQQEDSAVYLCASSIRTSGGYEQLTFGAGSRLTVL.

This clonotype occurred many times. An end of the junction does not agree with germline; a read error may underlie this. The chain is built from TRBV10-2 and TRBJ1-1; D is uncertain. Germline-derived CDR1 and CDR2 are WSHSY and SAAADI. The length of the CDR3 is 12 residues. Written as DNA, the CDR3 is TGCGCCACCTTCAAAGGGAACACTGAAGCTCTCTTT. Translating it yields CATFKGNTEALF.

This clonotype was observed a single time. The gene calls are TRBV19 and TRBJ1-5, with D unresolved. The CDR3 is 14 residues long. Germline V lookup: CDR1 LNHDA, CDR2 SQIVND (reference sequence). V was trimmed by 5 bases and J by 1 base, leaving 9 bases between them. In DNA, the CDR3 is TGTGCCAGTAGTCAGAGATGGAGCAATCAGCCCCAGCATTTT. Amino acid sequence: CASSQRWSNQPQHF.

Of note for this clonotype: The conserved phenylalanine or tryptophan normally closing the CDR3 is absent here, so this likely arose from a read error. It is unclear where the CDR3 begins or ends on the DNA, so no DNA is shown, and the CDR3 is as TCRdb lists it. The rearrangement links TRBV9 to TRBJ2-6; TRBD1, the table's D call, lacks a check against the DNA. The CDR3 spans 13 residues, counting both ends. CDR1 SGDLS and CDR2 YYNGEE come from the germline V gene. The CDR3 here is CASTGVRGKAQIL.

The V and J genes are TRBV20-1 and TRBJ1-1, with a weak D call TRBD1 (5 bases). This CDR3 contains 12 residues. Germline V lookup: CDR1 DFQATT, CDR2 SNEGSKA (reference sequence). Trimming removed 6 bases at V and 0 bases at J, with 8 bases between. The CDR3 nucleotides are TGCAGTGCACAGGACATGAACACTGAAGCTTTCTTT. Translating it yields CSAQDMNTEAFF.

The V call is TRBV20-1, the J call TRBJ1-2; D possibly corresponds to TRBD1 (5 bases). CDR1 and CDR2 from the germline V gene are DFQATT and SNEGSKA (reference sequence). The CDR3 is 14 residues long. Trimming shortened V by 6 bases and J by 5 bases, and 19 bases separated the two germline ends. The CDR3 DNA sequence: TGCAGTGCCGGGGCGGCAGTGGCAGATTATGGCTACACCTTC. Protein: CSAGAAVADYGYTF.

This sequence joins TRBV5-4 and TRBJ2-3, with D possibly matching TRBD2 (5 bases). Germline CDR1 SGHNT, CDR2 YYREEE (reference sequence). This CDR3 is 13 amino acids long. Trimming took 5 bases from V and 6 from J, leaving 13 bases between them. This CDR3 reads CASSPGGGDTQYF. The CDR3 DNA sequence: TGTGCCAGCAGTCCGGGCGGCGGGGATACGCAGTATTTT.